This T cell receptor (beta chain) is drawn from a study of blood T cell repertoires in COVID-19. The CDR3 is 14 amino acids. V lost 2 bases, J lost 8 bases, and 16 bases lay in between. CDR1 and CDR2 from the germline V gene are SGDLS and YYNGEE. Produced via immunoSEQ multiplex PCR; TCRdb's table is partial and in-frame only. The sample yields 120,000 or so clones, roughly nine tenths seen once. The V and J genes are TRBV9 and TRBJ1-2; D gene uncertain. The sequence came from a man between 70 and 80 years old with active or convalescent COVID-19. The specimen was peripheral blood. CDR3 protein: CASSVDGTSGGYTF. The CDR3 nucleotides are TGTGCCAGCAGCGTGGACGGAACTTCGGGGGGCTACACCTTC.